Following are 32 T cell receptor beta chains from one sample sequenced in a study of naive and memory T cell subsets. Amplification of ligated cDNA took four PCR rounds with SP2 and nested alpha and beta constant primers. A single record per CDR3 protein comes from TCRdb applying MiXCR to the 5' RACE reads. The sample carries over 45,000 distinct CDR3 sequences, roughly 7.5% recorded once. A UMI-containing oligonucleotide was joined by 3' ligation to the TCR cDNA template. All receptors come from a female donor in good health.

The chain links TRBV2 to TRBJ1-2; the D gene is possibly TRBD1 (5 bases). This CDR3 spans 14 amino acids. The germline V gene encodes CDR1 SNHLY and CDR2 FYNNEI. Between the trimmed V and J ends, which lost 4 bases and 0 bases, there was a span of 9 bases. The CDR3 bases are TGTGCCAGCAGTGTTGGGGGATCTAACTATGGCTACACCTTC. Translation gives CASSVGGSNYGYTF.

This clonotype was recorded at least ten times. At one of its ends the junction is not consistent with the germline gene, which may arise from a read error. This rearrangement joins TRBV3-1 to TRBJ1-3, with TRBD1 as a possible D gene (5 bases). Germline assignment: CDR1 LGHDT and CDR2 YNNKEL (reference sequence). CDR3 size: 15 residues. In nucleotides, the CDR3 is TGTGCCAGCAGCCAAGATGGGGGAAAGCGAAACCCCATATATTTT. It yields the protein CASSQDGGKRNPIYF.

There are many counts of this clonotype. This CDR3 is CSGLGRKNTEAFF. CDR3 in DNA: TGCAGCGGACTCGGACGGAAGAACACTGAAGCTTTCTTT. The chain has TRBV29-1 and TRBJ1-1; no clear D. CDR3 length: 13 residues. Germline V gene lookup returns CDR1 SQVTM and CDR2 ANQGSEA. V was clipped by 7 bases and J by 1 base, with 13 bases between them.

The chain combines TRBV27 with TRBJ2-1, with TRBD2 matching 14 bases. CDR3 size: 17 residues. The trim removed 8 bases at V and 4 bases at J, leaving 10 bases unmatched. Germline assignment: CDR1 MNHEY and CDR2 SMNVEV (reference sequence). The chain's CDR3 is CASRTRTSGGSYNEQFF. The CDR3 DNA is TGTGCCAGCCGAACTCGGACTAGCGGGGGGTCTTACAATGAGCAGTTCTTC.

This clonotype was observed a few times. This chain joins TRBV19 and TRBJ1-1; no reliable D call. V was pared by 4 bases and J by 5 bases, with 8 bases between. Germline V gives CDR1 LNHDA, CDR2 SQIVND (reference sequence). The CDR3 is 12 residues long. The CDR3 protein is CASSNLGTEAFF. CDR3 bases: TGTGCCAGTAGTAATCTGGGGACTGAAGCTTTCTTT.

This clonotype was picked up many times. V is TRBV11-1 and J is TRBJ1-1, with D unresolved. V lost 5 bases to trimming and J lost 8 bases, with 12 bases between them. The germline V gene has CDR1 SGHAT and CDR2 FQDESV (reference sequence). This CDR3 has 12 amino acids. The CDR3 loop reads CASSKTAEEAFF. Here the CDR3 DNA reads TGTGCCAGCAGCAAGACGGCCGAAGAAGCTTTCTTT.

This clonotype occurred a few times. The chain joins TRBV6-2 or TRBV6-3 to TRBJ1-4, with D tentatively TRBD1 (5 bases). V lost 2 bases to trimming and J lost 7 bases, with 8 bases between them. CDR3 size: 13 residues. From germline, CDR1 is MNHEY and CDR2 SVGEGT. CDR3 nucleotides: TGTGCCAGCAGTTACCGGGGGGGTGAAAAACTGTTTTTT. Translating it yields CASSYRGGEKLFF.

The chain carries TRBV5-1 and TRBJ2-6; 7 bases line up with TRBD1. Germline V gene data show CDR1 as SGHRS and CDR2 as YFSETQ. CDR3 length equals 18 residues. The V gene end was trimmed by 1 base and the J gene end by 2 bases; junction bases not matched to a gene: 9. DNA of the CDR3: TGCGCCAGCAGCTTGCGTGAGGACAGGCCTCCTGGGGCCAACGTCCTGACTTTC. Translated: CASSLREDRPPGANVLTF.

This chain joins TRBV15 and TRBJ2-7; D tentatively fits TRBD1 or TRBD2 (5 bases each). V was pared by 0 bases and J by 3 bases, with 9 bases between. In germline, CDR1 is LNHNV, CDR2 YYDKDF (reference sequence). The CDR3 is made up of 14 amino acids. Written as DNA, the CDR3 is TGTGCCACCAGCAGAGAACGGGGCTTCTACGAGCAGTACTTC. It encodes CATSRERGFYEQYF.

With regard to this clonotype: A read error is possible here, since a much larger clone lies one base away. The J gene is TRBJ1-1, the V gene TRBV7-9; 10 bases align to TRBD1. Trimming took 3 bases from V and 5 from J; bases not matched to a gene: 6. Per the germline V gene, CDR1 is SEHNR and CDR2 is FQNEAQ (reference sequence). This CDR3 spans 15 amino acids. The chain's CDR3 is CASSFTRDRGTEAFF. For the CDR3, the DNA is TGTGCCAGCAGCTTCACCCGGGACAGGGGAACTGAAGCTTTCTTT. Full variable domain (rest looked up from reference TRBV7-9 and TRBJ1-1): DTGVSQNPRHKITKRGQNVTFRCDPISEHNRLYWYRQTLGQGPEFLTYFQNEAQLEKSRLLSDRFSAERPKGSFSTLEIQRTEQGDSAMYLCASSFTRDRGTEAFFGQGTRLTVV.

This clonotype showed up many times. The rearrangement uses TRBV6-1 and TRBJ2-5; D possibly corresponds to TRBD2 (6 bases). Germline CDR1 is MNHNS and CDR2 is SASEGT. This CDR3 has 14 residues. Trimming took off 3 bases at V and 2 bases at J, with 10 bases between the two ends. The CDR3 reads CASSDPGTQETQYF. In DNA form, the CDR3 reads TGTGCCAGCAGTGATCCAGGGACTCAAGAGACCCAGTACTTC.

This clonotype was counted between two and nine times. V usage is TRBV9 and J usage is TRBJ2-4, with TRBD2 identical over 10 bases. J was trimmed by 8 bases and V by 6 bases; bases with no gene match: 8. Germline V CDR1 and CDR2: SGDLS, YYNGEE. CDR3 length: 14 amino acids. The CDR3 protein is CASTKAGGPDIQYF. CDR3 DNA: TGTGCCAGCACAAAAGCGGGGGGGCCAGACATTCAGTACTTC.

The sample holds many counts of this clonotype. The CDR3 reads CASSRTGQGMRGEKLFF. CDR3 bases: TGTGCCAGCAGCCGTACGGGACAGGGTATGAGGGGTGAAAAACTGTTTTTT. The V call is TRBV3-1, the J call TRBJ1-4; 9 positions match TRBD1. This CDR3 comprises 17 residues. Looked up from germline, CDR1 is LGHDT and CDR2 is YNNKEL (reference sequence). The junction had 13 bases not matched to a gene; V was cut back by 4 bases and J by 7 bases.

This clonotype was seen a few times. The gene calls are TRBV20-1 and TRBJ2-3, with 8 positions matching TRBD2. Germline V CDR1 and CDR2: DFQATT, SNEGSKA (reference sequence). The CDR3 sequence is 14 residues long. J was trimmed by 4 bases and V by 7 bases; bases with no gene match: 10. CDR3 loop: CSVLPGGQSDTQYF. CDR3 coding DNA: TGCAGTGTGCTCCCGGGGGGGCAGTCAGATACGCAGTATTTT.

V gene TRBV3-1 combines with J gene TRBJ2-1; 15 bases map to TRBD2. V dropped 4 bases and J dropped 1; count of bases not matched to a gene: 14. Per germline, CDR1 LGHDT and CDR2 YNNKEL (reference sequence). This CDR3 is 21 amino acids long. The CDR3 loop reads CASSLQRGGLAGGLSYNEQFF. The CDR3 DNA reads as TGTGCCAGCAGCCTTCAACGAGGGGGACTAGCGGGGGGCCTGTCCTACAATGAGCAGTTCTTC.

J is TRBJ2-7 and V is TRBV24-1, with TRBD2 as a possible D gene (5 bases). This CDR3 is 11 amino acids long. Germline CDR1 and CDR2: KGHDR and SFDVKD. The ends were cut back, 5 bases at V and 9 bases at J, with 10 bases in the middle. Here the CDR3 reads CATSAGAGQYF. The CDR3 DNA sequence: TGTGCCACCAGTGCCGGCGCGGGGCAGTACTTC.

Details on this clonotype: A read error is possible here, since a much larger clone lies one base away. The chain links TRBV6-6 to TRBJ1-1; a possible D gene is TRBD1 (5 bases). The CDR3 length is 15 residues. CDR1 and CDR2 from the germline V gene are MNHNY and SVGAGI (reference sequence). V gave up 7 bases and J gave up 5 bases, with 20 bases separating them. The CDR3 reads CASIPYDRGRTEAFF. In nucleotides, the CDR3 is TGTGCCAGCATCCCCTACGACAGAGGGAGAACTGAAGCTTTCTTT.

CDR3 DNA: TGCGCCAGCAGCCCGGGACTAGCGGGTGATGAGCAGTTCTTC. Translation: CASSPGLAGDEQFF. The V and J genes are TRBV5-1 and TRBJ2-1, with TRBD2 matching over 12 bases. CDR3 length: 14 amino acids. Looked up from germline, CDR1 is SGHRS and CDR2 is YFSETQ. V lost 4 bases, J lost 8 bases, and 4 bases stayed unmatched.

The table lists this clonotype with a few counts. The junction shows a germline mismatch at one end, possibly a read error. CDR3 coding DNA: TGTGCCAGCAGCTTGGCGGGGTTCCCCTATGGCGACACCTTC. Translating gives CASSLAGFPYGDTF. The V and J genes are TRBV5-4 and TRBJ1-2; the D is unclear. CDR3 length: 14 residues. Per germline, CDR1 SGHNT and CDR2 YYREEE (reference sequence).

The V gene is TRBV19, the J gene TRBJ1-5; D remains ambiguous. With 9 bases removed from V and 6 bases from J, the gap between germline ends came to 18 bases. The CDR3 runs 14 residues. The germline CDR1 and CDR2 sequences are LNHDA and SQIVND (reference sequence). Here the CDR3 DNA reads TGTGCCAGCTCGTTCGGGGAATCGGGTCAGCCCCAGCATTTT. Translated: CASSFGESGQPQHF.

The DNA for the CDR3 is TGTGCCAGCAGCCCGGGACAGGGTGGGAGCGAGACCCAGTACTTC. This gives the protein CASSPGQGGSETQYF. The chain uses TRBV7-2 and TRBJ2-5; 9 bases agree with TRBD1. Germline V gives CDR1 SGHTA, CDR2 FQGNSA. J gave up 5 bases and V 5 bases, and 9 bases lay outside the gene matches. This CDR3 spans 15 amino acids.

This clonotype was seen only a few times. V usage is TRBV28 and J usage is TRBJ2-5; D remains ambiguous. The V end lost 1 base, the J end lost 4 bases, and 7 bases lay between the germline ends. This CDR3 contains 13 residues. CDR1 and CDR2 (germline): MDHEN, SYDVKM. As DNA, the CDR3 is TGTGCCAGCAGTTTATATATCCGAGAGACCCAGTACTTC. It is translated as CASSLYIRETQYF.

There are many counts of this clonotype. The V and J genes are TRBV12-3 or TRBV12-4 and TRBJ1-1; D ambiguous. Trimming removed 6 bases from V and 3 bases from J, with 8 bases in between. The CDR3 is 12 residues long. CDR3 sequence (DNA): TGTGCCAGCAGCGCCGGGTACACTGAAGCTTTCTTT. Translation: CASSAGYTEAFF.

Ten or more counts support this clonotype. J is TRBJ1-3 and V is TRBV7-2, with D possibly TRBD1 on 6 matching bases. V lost 1 base and J lost 10, with 11 bases in between. Germline V CDR1 and CDR2: SGHTA, FQGNSA. The CDR3 contains 13 residues. The CDR3 sequence: CASSLERRGTIYF. In DNA form, the CDR3 reads TGTGCCAGCAGCTTAGAGAGGAGGGGGACCATATATTTT.

The CDR3 bases are TGTGCCAGCAGCCAAGATCGGCGAGGTCCCTCCTACAATGAGCAGTTCTTC. It specifies CASSQDRRGPSYNEQFF. The genes are TRBV3-1 and TRBJ2-1; D unclear. Trimming took 0 bases from V and 0 from J, leaving 12 bases between them. Germline CDR1 reads LGHDT; CDR2 reads YNNKEL (reference sequence). The CDR3 spans 17 residues.

Many counts were recorded for this clonotype. This sequence joins TRBV6-5 and TRBJ1-1; no definite D call. Germline CDR1 is MNHEY and CDR2 is SVGAGI. The V end lost 5 bases, the J end lost 0 bases, and 19 bases lay between the germline ends. The CDR3 contains 17 residues. The CDR3 region has the DNA TGTGCCAGCAGTCCCGAGCAAGGGTATTTTATGAACACTGAAGCTTTCTTT. Residues: CASSPEQGYFMNTEAFF.

The sample holds many counts of this clonotype. The chain couples TRBV12-3 or TRBV12-4 to TRBJ1-3, with D unclear. V gave up 5 bases and J gave up 5 bases, with 10 bases separating them. The CDR3 has 13 residues. This chain's CDR3 is CASSRIQRNTIYF. The CDR3 nucleotides read TGTGCCAGCAGTAGAATCCAACGAAACACCATATATTTT.

The genes are TRBV5-1 and TRBJ2-1, with 10 bases lining up with TRBD2. CDR3 length: 15 residues. CDR1 and CDR2 from the germline V gene are SGHRS and YFSETQ. V gave up 3 bases and J gave up 3 bases; unmatched junction bases: 3. The CDR3, as DNA: TGCGCCAGCAGCTCAATAGCGGGGGGCTACAATGAGCAGTTCTTC. This translates into CASSSIAGGYNEQFF.

In this sample, this clonotype turned up many times. The V call is TRBV20-1, the J call TRBJ1-1; the match to TRBD1 covers 7 bases. CDR1 is DFQATT, CDR2 SNEGSKA, per germline (reference sequence). The CDR3 covers 13 residues. The trim removed 6 bases at V and 0 bases at J, leaving 4 bases unmatched. The CDR3 here is CSANRGLNTEAFF. The CDR3 DNA is TGCAGTGCCAACAGGGGCCTGAACACTGAAGCTTTCTTT.

This clonotype was recorded at least ten times. The chain joins TRBV6-5 to TRBJ2-2; D possibly corresponds to TRBD1 (6 bases). The CDR3 spans 14 residues. V was shortened by 8 bases and J by 6 bases, with 16 bases between the two germline ends. Germline assignment: CDR1 MNHEY and CDR2 SVGAGI. In DNA form, the CDR3 reads TGTGCCAGCTTTAGCAACAGGGCGGCCGGGGAGCTGTTTTTT. Protein: CASFSNRAAGELFF.

The rearrangement joins TRBV4-2 to TRBJ1-5; D is possibly TRBD1 (5 bases). The CDR3 consists of 17 residues. Trimming shortened V by 0 bases and J by 4 bases, and 16 bases separated the two germline ends. From germline, CDR1 is LGHNA and CDR2 YNFKEQ. The CDR3 is CASSQDPGQTGNQPQHF. The CDR3 coding sequence is TGTGCCAGCAGCCAAGATCCTGGACAAACTGGGAATCAGCCCCAGCATTTT.

This clonotype was detected ten times or more. The chain combines TRBV7-2 with TRBJ2-3, with 11 positions matching TRBD1. CDR3 length equals 15 residues. Germline CDR1 and CDR2: SGHTA and FQGNSA. J lost 5 bases, V lost 6 bases, and 7 bases had no gene match. The CDR3 nucleotides are TGTGCCAGCAGTGTATCGGGACAGGGGGGAGATACGCAGTATTTT. Its translation is CASSVSGQGGDTQYF.